This entry is about one T cell receptor beta chain. No cognate antigen has been identified for it. No base quality information exists; no much larger clone differs at one position. This sample is part of a study of long-term antiretroviral therapy in people with HIV (dated by TCRdb to between 2021 and 2022). Regarding the study in general: Collection of the earliest samples took place about a decade ahead of the 2015 WHO recommendation for immediate ART, at a time when ART was typically delayed until CD4 counts fell. This retrospective serial study examined whether starting ART and sustained HIV suppression were associated with changes in the composition and diversity of the TRB repertoire in peripheral blood. The cohort contributed 150 to 200 cryopreserved PBMC samples from about 30 adults with confirmed HIV infection, collected serially over a mean of 6 years (range 1-12). Eleven of the 30 participants with HIV were female. No cross-contamination during QIAcube processing turned up in test extractions that ran a monoclonal T-cell line alongside 33 polyclonal samples. The full study reports these points: Because pre-ART samples had limited cell numbers, profiling was done on unsorted PBMC rather than on sorted CD4+ and CD8+ T cells. Because PBMC availability was limited, only the TCR beta chain was sequenced, with no alpha chain pairing. Inferences about post-ART repertoire changes are limited because no data were available on ART adherence, viral resistance or therapy changes. The samples span the years 2004 to 2017, and the ART regimens used may be less effective than current regimens. HIV repertoires had narrower CDR3 length ranges than controls, and the network structure suggested an antigen-experienced repertoire that shifted only slightly toward naive after ART. ART initiation was associated with a significant increase in TRB diversity, but diversity stayed significantly below transplant donor controls even after long-term ART. At every time point, the repertoire was dominated by expanded TRB clones first identified before ART initiation, although this dominance fluctuated and, in many PLHIV, declined after ART.

Sequencing of the TRB variable region was done with the immunoSEQ hsTCRB v3.0 assay at survey level resolution. The targeted TRB sequencing depth was about 35,000-55,000 T-cell genomes per sample. An Illumina MiSeq with a v3 150-cycle kit was used to sequence the pooled TRB libraries. The authors' pipeline ran thus. Repertoire analysis was performed in R inside a reproducible Nextflow workflow that covered QC, data transformation and analysis. LymphoSeq2, an R package for AIRR-Seq data exploration, was used to implement custom analyses. After excluding a few samples that yielded fewer than 5000 total TRB sequences, fewer than 200 HIV repertoires remained for analysis. Among the 188 retained HIV repertoires, about 60 were collected before ART initiation and about 130 were collected after ART initiation. Each repertoire was downsampled to 5000 TRB nucleotide sequences, and summary statistics were averaged across 100 downsampling iterations. The analysis kept only TRB sequences whose CDR3 regions were at least seven amino acids long. A Shannon entropy-derived clonality score and the Gini coefficient were used to measure diversity. Repertoire networks linked the top 5000 CDR3 amino acid sequences whenever two sequences differed by an edit distance of one. GLIPH2 predicted antigen specificity groups and MHC restriction for TRB CDR3 amino acid sequences. CDR3 amino acid sequences were matched against VDJdb and McPAS-TCR to flag known CMV, EBV, HIV or tissue antigen associations. Pre-ART, post-ART and control groups were compared with Wilcoxon signed-rank tests and Holm-Bonferroni correction. TCRdb limited this immuneACCESS table to in-frame rearrangements with V and J called. A share of clones is missing; checked studies link under half to unresolved V genes, and the rest is unexplained. V, J and clone size are those of that table, while D and trimming were read from the DNA. Recorded for this sample are tens of thousands of clones; 80% to 90% of them occurred a single time. About 3.9% of the sample goes to the ten largest clones.

Participants were included only if at least one PBMC sample before ART initiation and at least two post-ART samples were available. Treatment was received in the United States of America by all participants with HIV. Before DNA extraction, cryopreserved samples containing about 1-10 million PBMC were thawed and washed. At the time of the earliest PBMC sample, participants with HIV were aged between about 20 and 54 years. Per participant, PBMC samples came from 1-4 timepoints prior to ART initiation and 2-8 timepoints following ART initiation, for a median of 7 samples. Serial HIV viral load, CD4+ T-cell count, ART history and demographic data were obtained for every participant. A Qiagen kit on a QIAcube was used to extract genomic DNA from unsorted PBMC, with samples processed in batches of 12. The CDR3 covers 15 residues, taking in both the cysteine and the phenylalanine. Only CDR3 DNA is held: 45 bases, read in frame from base 1. V lost 3 bases and J lost 6 bases; the stretch between them is 14 bases long. The germline V gene sets CDR1 to ENHRY and CDR2 to SYGVKD.

The rearrangement combines TRBV10-3 with TRBJ2-2; TRBD1 might be the D gene, on 5 matching bases. The sequence was collected from a woman between 18 and 29 years old with HIV. The sample here was unsorted PBMCs, taken 1.8 years after starting antiretroviral therapy. The sequenced DNA is TGTGCCATCAGTGAACAGGCGGCCTTTCCCGGGGAGCTGTTTTTT. This codes for CAISEQAAFPGELFF.